A selection of T cell receptor beta chains follows, all from one sample in a study of identical twins. Each CDR3 protein is one row after TCRdb ran MiXCR on the 5' RACE reads. Here the sample spans about 340,000 distinct CDR3 sequences, 9% being singletons. Input material: naive T cells sorted from blood. The source is a woman aged 45-59 years in good health. CDR3s include the opening cysteine and the closing phenylalanine or tryptophan. D genes are given only for firm matches. Expanded clones are given a class, and other clones once, few, many or no size at all.

v_call: TRBV20-1
clone_size: few
d_call: TRBD1
j_call: TRBJ1-5
cdr3_nt: TGCAGTGCTAGAGATCTCGGACAGGGAGGGCAGCCCCAGCATTTT
cdr3_aa: CSARDLGQGGQPQHF

v_call: TRBV29-1
clone_size: few
d_call: -
j_call: TRBJ2-6
cdr3_nt: TGCAGCGTTGTTGTCTTTGGGGCCAACGTCCTGACTTTC
cdr3_aa: CSVVVFGANVLTF

v_call: TRBV5-1
clone_size: many
d_call: -
j_call: TRBJ2-2
cdr3_nt: TGCGCCAGCAGCCGACTAGGTGACACCGGGGAGCTGTTTTTT
cdr3_aa: CASSRLGDTGELFF

v_call: TRBV15
clone_size: few
d_call: -
j_call: TRBJ2-3
cdr3_nt: TGTGCCTCAGGTGACCCTTCCACAGATACGCAGTATTTT
cdr3_aa: CASGDPSTDTQYF

v_call: TRBV29-1
clone_size: few
d_call: -
j_call: TRBJ2-1
cdr3_nt: TGCAGCGTTGAAACCCTCGCCCTCACAACCTACAATGAGCAGTTCTTC
cdr3_aa: CSVETLALTTYNEQFF

v_call: TRBV12-5
clone_size: few
d_call: TRBD1
j_call: TRBJ2-1
cdr3_nt: TGTGCTAGCGCCGGTTCGGGACAGGCTATCAATGAGCAGTTCTTC
cdr3_aa: CASAGSGQAINEQFF

v_call: TRBV29-1
clone_size: many
d_call: -
j_call: TRBJ2-7
cdr3_nt: TGCAGCGTTGAGTACCCGGCGGGTGCCTACGAGCAGTACTTC
cdr3_aa: CSVEYPAGAYEQYF

v_call: TRBV4-1
clone_size: many
d_call: TRBD2
j_call: TRBJ2-7
cdr3_nt: TGCGCCAGCAGCCAAGACCAGGCTAGCGGGAGGTCTTACGAGCAGTACTTC
cdr3_aa: CASSQDQASGRSYEQYF

v_call: TRBV6-6
clone_size: few
d_call: -
j_call: TRBJ2-3
cdr3_nt: TGTGCCAGCCAGAGACCGTCCACAGATACGCAGTATTTT
cdr3_aa: CASQRPSTDTQYF

v_call: TRBV20-1
clone_size: many
d_call: TRBD2
j_call: TRBJ2-1
cdr3_nt: TGCAGTGCTCGAGCTCGGACTAGCGGGGGATTAAATGAGCAGTTCTTC
cdr3_aa: CSARARTSGGLNEQFF

v_call: TRBV5-1
clone_size: many
d_call: TRBD2
j_call: TRBJ2-1
cdr3_nt: TGCGCCAGCAGCTTGCGGGAGGGCCGCAATGAGCAGTTCTTC
cdr3_aa: CASSLREGRNEQFF

v_call: TRBV20-1
clone_size: many
d_call: -
j_call: TRBJ2-4
cdr3_nt: TGCAGTGCTAGCTGGGCTAGCGCTAGGGGCAAAAACATTCAGTACTTC
cdr3_aa: CSASWASARGKNIQYF

v_call: TRBV3-1
clone_size: -
d_call: -
j_call: TRBJ1-3
cdr3_nt: TGTGCCAGCAGCCCTCGGGTTTGGGGAAACACCATATATTTT
cdr3_aa: CASSPRVWGNTIYF

v_call: TRBV3-1
clone_size: many
d_call: TRBD2
j_call: TRBJ2-7
cdr3_nt: TGTGCCAGCAGCCCATTAGCGGGAAGGAGCGAGCAGTACTTC
cdr3_aa: CASSPLAGRSEQYF

v_call: TRBV7-9
clone_size: -
d_call: -
j_call: TRBJ2-3
cdr3_nt: TGTGCCAGCAGCGTGGATGCAGATACGCAGTATTTT
cdr3_aa: CASSVDADTQYF

v_call: TRBV30
clone_size: few
d_call: TRBD2
j_call: TRBJ2-3
cdr3_nt: TGTGCCTGGAGCCCCGGCGGGAGTAGGACAGATACGCAGTATTTT
cdr3_aa: CAWSPGGSRTDTQYF

v_call: TRBV6-1
clone_size: few
d_call: -
j_call: TRBJ2-1
cdr3_nt: TGTGCCAGCATACGGGGTTACCCCGGGGGTGAGCAGTTCTTC
cdr3_aa: CASIRGYPGGEQFF

v_call: TRBV4-1
clone_size: many
d_call: -
j_call: TRBJ2-1
cdr3_nt: TGCGCCAGCAGCCTTTCCCGACTGGGCTCCTACAATGAGCAGTTCTTC
cdr3_aa: CASSLSRLGSYNEQFF

v_call: TRBV2
clone_size: -
d_call: -
j_call: TRBJ2-7
cdr3_nt: TGTGCCAGCATGAGAGACTCCGACTACGAGCAGTACTTC
cdr3_aa: CASMRDSDYEQYF

v_call: TRBV12-3/TRBV12-4
clone_size: once
d_call: TRBD2
j_call: TRBJ2-1
cdr3_nt: TGTGCCAGCAGTTTAGAGATCGGGGGAGCGGGAGGTTCCTACAATGAGCAGTTCTTC
cdr3_aa: CASSLEIGGAGGSYNEQFF

v_call: TRBV5-4
clone_size: -
d_call: -
j_call: TRBJ1-6
cdr3_nt: TGTGCCAGCAGCTTGGGAACAGGATATAATTCACCCCTCCACTTT
cdr3_aa: CASSLGTGYNSPLHF

v_call: TRBV29-1
clone_size: -
d_call: TRBD1
j_call: TRBJ2-2
cdr3_nt: TGCAGCGTGAGGGACAGGGTGACCGGGGAGCTGTTTTTT
cdr3_aa: CSVRDRVTGELFF

v_call: TRBV5-1
clone_size: -
d_call: -
j_call: TRBJ2-3
cdr3_nt: TGCGCCAGCAGCTTGGCCTATTCGTCTGGGGATACGCAGTATTTT
cdr3_aa: CASSLAYSSGDTQYF

v_call: TRBV6-5
clone_size: many
d_call: -
j_call: TRBJ2-2
cdr3_nt: TGTGCCAGCACCAAGGGGCCAGGACGGAACACCGGGGAGCTGTTTTTT
cdr3_aa: CASTKGPGRNTGELFF

v_call: TRBV5-1
clone_size: few
d_call: -
j_call: TRBJ2-1
cdr3_nt: TGCGCCAGCAGCCTGACCCCCGCCAGGGGAAATGAGCAGTTCTTC
cdr3_aa: CASSLTPARGNEQFF

v_call: TRBV12-5
clone_size: many
d_call: -
j_call: TRBJ1-5
cdr3_nt: TGTGCTAGTGGTTACGAGGGCAATCAGCCCCAGCATTTT
cdr3_aa: CASGYEGNQPQHF

v_call: TRBV4-1
clone_size: many
d_call: TRBD1
j_call: TRBJ2-3
cdr3_nt: TGCGCCAGCAGCCCGGACAGGGGGGATACGCAGTATTTT
cdr3_aa: CASSPDRGDTQYF

v_call: TRBV2
clone_size: -
d_call: -
j_call: TRBJ2-3
cdr3_nt: TGTGCCAGCAACAGGAGAGATACGCAGTATTTT
cdr3_aa: CASNRRDTQYF

v_call: TRBV5-1
clone_size: -
d_call: -
j_call: TRBJ1-1
cdr3_nt: TGCGCCAGCAGCTTGTCTGCAGGGACTGAAGCTTTCTTT
cdr3_aa: CASSLSAGTEAFF

v_call: TRBV5-4
clone_size: few
d_call: TRBD2
j_call: TRBJ2-2
cdr3_nt: TGTGCCAGCAGCAGAGGGACTAGCGGGGGCTACCCCACCGGGGAGCTGTTTTTT
cdr3_aa: CASSRGTSGGYPTGELFF

v_call: TRBV10-3
clone_size: many
d_call: TRBD2
j_call: TRBJ2-1
cdr3_nt: TGTGCCATCAGGCCTAGCGGAAATATCAACAATGAGCAGTTCTTC
cdr3_aa: CAIRPSGNINNEQFF

v_call: TRBV12-3/TRBV12-4
clone_size: -
d_call: -
j_call: TRBJ2-7
cdr3_nt: TGTGCCAGCAGCCTAACAGGCCCCAGCTACGAGCAGTACTTC
cdr3_aa: CASSLTGPSYEQYF

v_call: TRBV5-6
clone_size: many
d_call: TRBD2
j_call: TRBJ2-2
cdr3_nt: TGTGCCAGCAGGACTAGCGGGAACACCGGGGAGCTGTTTTTT
cdr3_aa: CASRTSGNTGELFF

v_call: TRBV12-5
clone_size: few
d_call: -
j_call: TRBJ2-5
cdr3_nt: TGTGCTAGTGGTTTGGCCCGGGAGACCCAGTACTTC
cdr3_aa: CASGLARETQYF

v_call: TRBV15
clone_size: few
d_call: TRBD2
j_call: TRBJ2-5
cdr3_nt: TGTGCCACCAGCAGTGCACTAGCGGGAGGTGCCCGGAGGGAGACCCAGTACTTC
cdr3_aa: CATSSALAGGARRETQYF

v_call: TRBV7-9
clone_size: many
d_call: -
j_call: TRBJ2-5
cdr3_nt: TGTGCCAGCATTGGGGAAAAGACCCAGTACTTC
cdr3_aa: CASIGEKTQYF

v_call: TRBV21-1
clone_size: few
d_call: -
j_call: TRBJ1-2
cdr3_nt: TGTGCCAGCAGCAAAGCTTTAGACCTCTATCGAGAGGGCTACACCTTC
cdr3_aa: CASSKALDLYREGYTF

v_call: TRBV12-3/TRBV12-4
clone_size: -
d_call: TRBD2
j_call: TRBJ2-1
cdr3_nt: TGTGCCAGCTCCTTAGCGGGAGCCGGCAATGAGCAGTTCTTC
cdr3_aa: CASSLAGAGNEQFF

v_call: TRBV4-1
clone_size: many
d_call: -
j_call: TRBJ1-1
cdr3_nt: TGCGCCAGCAGCTCCCATAGGACAGAAGCTTTCTTT
cdr3_aa: CASSSHRTEAFF

v_call: TRBV27
clone_size: -
d_call: -
j_call: TRBJ2-3
cdr3_nt: TGTGCCAGCAGTTTAGGGAGCGTAGTGTCGGCAGATACGCAGTATTTT
cdr3_aa: CASSLGSVVSADTQYF

v_call: TRBV12-3/TRBV12-4
clone_size: -
d_call: -
j_call: TRBJ2-2
cdr3_nt: TGTGCCAGCAGTTTTACGAGGGTGGCGAACACCGGGGAGCTGTTTTTT
cdr3_aa: CASSFTRVANTGELFF

v_call: TRBV19
clone_size: -
d_call: -
j_call: TRBJ1-5
cdr3_nt: TGTGCCAGTAGAACAACAAGAAATCAGCCCCAGCATTTT
cdr3_aa: CASRTTRNQPQHF

v_call: TRBV12-3/TRBV12-4
clone_size: -
d_call: -
j_call: TRBJ2-1
cdr3_nt: TGTGCCAGCAGTCCTAGGCCTCTAAACAATGAGCAGTTCTTC
cdr3_aa: CASSPRPLNNEQFF

v_call: TRBV2
clone_size: -
d_call: TRBD1
j_call: TRBJ2-5
cdr3_nt: TGTGCCAGCAGGGACAGGGGGTGGCAAGAGACCCAGTACTTC
cdr3_aa: CASRDRGWQETQYF

v_call: TRBV7-9
clone_size: many
d_call: -
j_call: TRBJ2-3
cdr3_nt: TGTGCCAGCAGCTTAGAGTTTTGGGATACGCAGTATTTT
cdr3_aa: CASSLEFWDTQYF

v_call: TRBV20-1
clone_size: many
d_call: -
j_call: TRBJ2-1
cdr3_nt: TGCAGTGGTGGGGGGAGCTCCTACAATGAGCAGTTCTTC
cdr3_aa: CSGGGSSYNEQFF

v_call: TRBV3-1
clone_size: -
d_call: TRBD1
j_call: TRBJ2-6
cdr3_nt: TGTGCCAGCAGCCGACGGACAGGGTTTGGGGCCAACGTCCTGACTTTC
cdr3_aa: CASSRRTGFGANVLTF

v_call: TRBV10-2
clone_size: -
d_call: -
j_call: TRBJ1-1
cdr3_nt: TGCGCCAGCAGTGAGTTCCACTCGAACACTGAAGCTTTCTTT
cdr3_aa: CASSEFHSNTEAFF

v_call: TRBV29-1
clone_size: many
d_call: TRBD1
j_call: TRBJ1-5
cdr3_nt: TGCAGCGTCAGTACAGGGGGGAGTCAGCCCCAGCATTTT
cdr3_aa: CSVSTGGSQPQHF

v_call: TRBV5-1
clone_size: -
d_call: -
j_call: TRBJ2-3
cdr3_nt: TGCGCCAGCAGCTTGGAGGCTAGTCGACCAGATACGCAGTATTTT
cdr3_aa: CASSLEASRPDTQYF

v_call: TRBV6-6
clone_size: few
d_call: -
j_call: TRBJ2-3
cdr3_nt: TGTGCCAGCAGTTGGGCTCCCGGCACAGATACGCAGTATTTT
cdr3_aa: CASSWAPGTDTQYF

v_call: TRBV10-3
clone_size: many
d_call: -
j_call: TRBJ2-1
cdr3_nt: TGTGCCACGGCATTGGGTGAGCAGTTCTTC
cdr3_aa: CATALGEQFF

v_call: TRBV5-7
clone_size: -
d_call: -
j_call: TRBJ2-2
cdr3_nt: TGTGCCAGCAGCCGGAGTACCCGTCCCGGGGAGCTGTTTTTT
cdr3_aa: CASSRSTRPGELFF

v_call: TRBV29-1
clone_size: many
d_call: TRBD2
j_call: TRBJ2-3
cdr3_nt: TGCAGCCCCTCGGGGGAGGCGGGAGGGCCGGAGACGCAGTATTTT
cdr3_aa: CSPSGEAGGPETQYF